Listed below are T cell receptor beta chains from one sample, sequenced in a study of T cell responses to AZD1222 COVID-19 vaccine. TCRdb keeps only in-frame clones here, not all; method: immunoSEQ multiplex PCR. The table shows 200,000 or so clones, with 94% occurring only once. The specimen was peripheral blood, collected on day 0 of AZD1222 vaccination. The origin of the receptors is an adult in good health. CDR3s include the opening cysteine and the closing phenylalanine or tryptophan. The D gene is left open where the match is weak. Clone size is given for some rows only: seen once, a few or many times, or a class if the clone is expanded.

j_call v_call d_call clone_size cdr3_length cdr3_aa cdr3_nt
TRBJ1-1 TRBV5-4 . few 16 CASSLGAGTGNTEAFF TGTGCCAGCAGCCTGGGGGCAGGTACAGGGAACACTGAAGCTTTCTTT
TRBJ2-7 TRBV27 TRBD2 . 13 CASKRGGSYEQYF TGTGCCAGCAAACGGGGGGGCTCCTACGAGCAGTACTTC
TRBJ2-3 TRBV7-3 . . 13 CASRNVAGDTQYF TGTGCCAGCCGAAATGTAGCCGGGGATACGCAGTATTTT
TRBJ1-2 TRBV6-5 TRBD1 . 12 CASSFGGQALTF TGTGCCAGCAGTTTCGGGGGACAGGCGCTTACCTTC
TRBJ1-5 TRBV10-2 TRBD1 once 15 CASSDGTEFYQPQHF TGCGCCAGCAGTGACGGGACAGAATTTTATCAGCCCCAGCATTTT
TRBJ1-5 TRBV6-6 TRBD1 . 15 CASSIGQGKNQPQHF TGTGCCAGCAGCATAGGACAGGGTAAGAATCAGCCCCAGCATTTT
TRBJ1-1 TRBV3-1/TRBV3-2 . . 14 CASSRGTGNTEAFF TGTGCCAGCAGCCGTGGGACGGGAAACACTGAAGCTTTCTTT
TRBJ2-5 TRBV6-5 TRBD1 . 15 CASSLGTGSKETQYF TGTGCCAGCAGCTTAGGGACAGGGAGTAAAGAGACCCAGTACTTC
TRBJ2-7 TRBV24-1 TRBD1 . 13 CATTGTESYEQYF TGTGCCACCACCGGGACAGAGTCCTACGAGCAGTACTTC
TRBJ2-1 TRBV29-1 . once 12 CSVHENYNEQFF TGCAGCGTTCACGAAAACTACAATGAGCAGTTCTTC
TRBJ2-6 TRBV5-1 . . 15 CASTLTGRGANVLTF TGCGCCAGCACCTTAACAGGGCGCGGGGCCAACGTCCTGACTTTC
TRBJ2-7 TRBV7-9 TRBD1 once 15 CASSPKDRGPYEQYF TGTGCCAGCAGCCCAAAGGACAGGGGCCCCTACGAGCAGTACTTC
TRBJ2-7 TRBV28 TRBD2 . 16 CASSTGGGAGGLGKYF TGTGCCAGCAGTACCGGGGGGGGAGCGGGAGGCCTCGGGAAGTACTTC
TRBJ2-7 TRBV7-8 . . 15 CASSLIQGGPNEQYF TGTGCCAGCAGTTTGATACAAGGGGGTCCCAACGAGCAGTACTTC
TRBJ1-1 TRBV28 . . 13 CASSLSGNTEAFF TGTGCCAGCAGTTTATCAGGGAACACTGAAGCTTTCTTT
TRBJ2-1 TRBV5-1 . . 17 CASSPNRNLQVGNEQFF TGCGCCAGCAGCCCTAACCGAAACTTACAAGTGGGCAATGAGCAGTTCTTC
TRBJ2-7 TRBV11-2 TRBD1 . 15 CASSVRWDSPYEQYF TGTGCCAGCAGCGTAAGGTGGGACAGCCCCTACGAGCAGTACTTC
TRBJ2-7 TRBV4-1 . . 15 CASSQVAESSYEQYF TGCGCCAGCAGCCAAGTCGCGGAAAGCTCCTACGAGCAGTACTTC